This TCR beta chain was retrieved from a study of blood T cell repertoires in COVID-19. Study at large: Both acute and convalescent COVID-19 samples were obtained from the United States, Italy and Spain.

This CDR3 has 13 residues. Trimming stripped 5 bases from V and 8 bases from J, with 13 bases between. Profiled with immunoSEQ multiplex PCR; TCRdb holds only in-frame clones, not every one. The data contain 120,000 or so clones, more than 70% of them seen just once; the ten biggest clones take up over 3%. This clone was seen once. V usage is TRBV12-3 or TRBV12-4 and J usage is TRBJ2-1, with D possibly TRBD2 on 5 matching bases. This receptor was obtained from a woman aged 50 to 65 with acute or convalescent COVID-19. Sequencing used peripheral blood. The CDR3 DNA sequence: TGTGCCAGCAGTCTTACTAGACTACATGAGCAGTTCTTC. This codes for CASSLTRLHEQFF.